The next 24 T cell receptor beta chains were all read from a single sample in a study of post-analysis software for immune sequencing data. Overall study results and limits: Five or six TRBV segments, TRBV5-6, TRBV5-1 and TRBV20-1 among them, were found more frequent in patients than controls.

The antigens of these receptors remain unknown. Unique molecular identifiers tagged the TCR beta cDNA libraries. TCRdb called the PCR reads again in MiXCR, with one record for every CDR3 protein. The sample has roughly 180,000 distinct CDR3 sequences; roughly 31% are singletons. Sequenced: blood. The source of these receptors is a girl aged 10 to 17 with multiple sclerosis.

The chain links TRBV18 to TRBJ1-1; 9 bases agree with TRBD1. The CDR3 is 14 residues long. CDR1 and CDR2 from the germline V gene are KGHSH and LQKENI. The V and J ends lost 3 bases and 4 bases, in that order; junction bases with no gene match: 3. CDR3 nucleotides: TGTGCCAGCTCACCGGGACAGGGAGCCACTGAAGCTTTCTTT. The encoded protein is CASSPGQGATEAFF.

The table lists this clonotype with a count of one. V gene TRBV12-3 or TRBV12-4 combines with J gene TRBJ1-5; D possibly corresponds to TRBD1 (5 bases). The CDR3 runs 15 residues. Trimming removed 8 bases at V and 5 bases at J, with 19 bases between. Written as DNA, the CDR3 is TGTGCCAGCTCCATCACCGACAGAGGGTATCAGCCCCAGCATTTT. Translating gives CASSITDRGYQPQHF.

This clonotype was counted only a few times. V gene TRBV12-3 or TRBV12-4 combines with J gene TRBJ1-2; D ambiguous. This CDR3 has 14 residues. Trimming pared 2 bases from V and 8 bases from J, leaving 15 bases between. CDR3 residues: CASSLPSFGVGYTF. CDR3 nucleotides: TGTGCCAGCAGTTTACCGTCATTTGGGGTGGGCTACACCTTC.

The genes are TRBV4-1 and TRBJ2-3, with a weak D call TRBD2 (6 bases). Trimming pared 0 bases from V and 4 bases from J, leaving 11 bases between. Germline loops: CDR1 MGHRA, CDR2 YSYEKL. The CDR3 sequence is 15 residues long. The CDR3 loop reads CASSQERAGPDTQYF. As DNA, the CDR3 is TGCGCCAGCAGCCAAGAGAGAGCGGGCCCAGATACGCAGTATTTT.

A single count supports this clonotype. The V call is TRBV29-1, the J call TRBJ2-7; 8 bases align to TRBD2. The DNA end is more similar to TRBJ2-5, so the J call may be wrong. The germline CDR1 and CDR2 sequences are SQVTM and ANQGSEA. The length of the CDR3 is 13 residues. The CDR3 reads CSARLAQEETQYF. CDR3 coding DNA: TGCAGCGCCAGACTAGCGCAAGAAGAGACCCAGTACTTC.

Note on this clonotype: A read error is possible here, since a much larger clone lies one base away. V usage is TRBV4-1 and J usage is TRBJ2-7; TRBD2 is a possible D gene (7 bases). Germline loops: CDR1 MGHRA, CDR2 YSYEKL. CDR3 size: 18 residues. The DNA for the CDR3 is TGCGCCAGCAGCCAAGTGGGGGGGACGGGGGCTCCCTCCTACAAGCAGTACTTC. Its translation is CASSQVGGTGAPSYKQYF.

This clonotype was seen at least ten times. This chain joins TRBV28 and TRBJ2-6; tentative D call: TRBD1 (6 bases). Germline lookup yields CDR1 MDHEN and CDR2 SYDVKM. The V and J ends lost 6 bases and 2 bases respectively, with 11 bases between them. The CDR3 has 15 amino acids. The CDR3 nucleotides read TGTGCCAGCAGCCCCCCAGGGGCTGGGGCCAACGTCCTGACTTTC. Residues: CASSPPGAGANVLTF.

This clonotype showed up many times. The chain links TRBV5-1 to TRBJ2-1; D gene unclear. Trimming cost V 0 bases and J 5 bases, with 3 bases left between them. There are 12 residues in the CDR3. Germline CDR1 reads SGHRS; CDR2 reads YFSETQ. CDR3 sequence reads: CASSLADNEQFF. As DNA, the CDR3 is TGCGCCAGCAGCTTGGCAGACAATGAGCAGTTCTTC.

The V call is TRBV10-3, the J call TRBJ2-1; D is unclear. V was shortened by 4 bases and J by 7 bases, with 8 bases between the two germline ends. This CDR3 region has 12 residues. From germline, CDR1 is ENHRY and CDR2 SYGVKD. The CDR3 DNA reads as TGTGCCATCAGTGGCAAGGGAAATGAGCAGTTCTTC. As protein: CAISGKGNEQFF.

This clonotype was seen only once. The chain carries TRBV10-3 and TRBJ1-1; no definite D call. In germline, CDR1 is ENHRY, CDR2 SYGVKD. There are 12 residues in the CDR3. Deletions cut 6 bases from V and 4 bases from J, with 9 bases between. Here the CDR3 reads CAIRDGSTEAFF. CDR3 DNA sequence: TGTGCCATCAGGGATGGGAGCACTGAAGCTTTCTTT.

The V gene is TRBV3-1, the J gene TRBJ1-4; D unclear. The germline V gene encodes CDR1 LGHDT and CDR2 YNNKEL (reference sequence). CDR3 length: 15 amino acids. With 0 bases removed from V and 8 bases from J, the gap between germline ends came to 13 bases. The CDR3 bases are TGTGCCAGCAGCCAAGATACCCGATCCCAGGAAAAACTGTTTTTT. Translating it yields CASSQDTRSQEKLFF.

A single count supports this clonotype. A junction end diverges from the germline sequence, so it may reflect a read error. The chain recombines TRBV12-3 or TRBV12-4 with TRBJ2-7; tentative D call: TRBD2 (5 bases). This CDR3 is 14 amino acids long. The CDR3 loop reads CASSLGESSYGQYF. In DNA form, the CDR3 reads TGTGCCAGCAGTTTAGGGGAGAGCTCCTACGGGCAGTACTTC.

The rearrangement uses TRBV4-1 and TRBJ2-7, with 9 positions matching TRBD1. In germline, CDR1 is MGHRA, CDR2 YSYEKL. CDR3 length: 16 amino acids. J lost 2 bases, V lost 3 bases, and 8 bases had no gene match. The CDR3 loop is CASSHSRDRDAYEQYF. CDR3 DNA: TGCGCCAGCAGCCACTCCCGGGACAGGGACGCCTACGAGCAGTACTTC.

This clonotype was picked up a small number of times. This clone may be a read error of a much larger clone one base away. The chain employs TRBV12-3 or TRBV12-4 and TRBJ2-7; no reliable D call. V lost 3 bases and J lost 7, with 13 bases in between. The CDR3 length is 13 residues. CDR3: CASSFGFRGEQYF. CDR3 sequence (DNA): TGTGCCAGCAGTTTCGGGTTTCGCGGTGAGCAGTACTTC.

This clonotype was found a few times. V is TRBV11-2 and J is TRBJ2-3; D unclear. CDR1 and CDR2 (germline): SGHAT, FQNNGV. Trimming took 5 bases from V and 1 from J, leaving 16 bases between them. The CDR3 spans 16 residues. CDR3: CASSPSAFARTDTQYF. CDR3 in DNA: TGTGCCAGCAGCCCCAGCGCCTTCGCCCGCACAGATACGCAGTATTTT.

This clonotype was recorded many times. The chain recombines TRBV29-1 with TRBJ1-2, with D possibly TRBD1 on 5 matching bases. Germline V gene sequence: CDR1 SQVTM, CDR2 ANQGSEA. The V and J ends lost 4 bases and 3 bases respectively, with 6 bases between them. The CDR3 contains 11 residues. CDR3 sequence: CSVGGDYGYTF. Here the CDR3 DNA reads TGCAGCGTTGGAGGGGACTATGGCTACACCTTC.

Many counts were recorded for this clonotype. The chain couples TRBV5-1 to TRBJ2-5; no clear D. The J call may be mistaken, given a closer DNA end match to TRBJ2-7. CDR3 length equals 13 residues. CDR1 and CDR2 from the germline V gene are SGHRS and YFSETQ. CDR3 protein: CASSLGPFNEQYF. The CDR3 DNA reads TGCGCCAGCAGCTTGGGTCCGTTTAACGAGCAGTACTTC.

This clonotype appeared many times. The gene calls are TRBV7-2 and TRBJ2-3; the D gene is possibly TRBD2 (5 bases). The V and J ends lost 5 bases and 8 bases respectively, with 11 bases between them. The length of the CDR3 is 12 residues. CDR1 and CDR2 from the germline V gene are SGHTA and FQGNSA. DNA of the CDR3: TGTGCCAGCAGCCCCCCCGCGGGTACGCAGTATTTT. The encoded protein is CASSPPAGTQYF. The full variable domain, in which reference TRBV7-2 and TRBJ2-3 provide the parts outside the CDR3, is GAGVSQSPSNKVTEKGKDVELRCDPISGHTALYWYRQSLGQGLEFLIYFQGNSAPDKSGLPSDRFSAERTGGSVSTLTIQRTQQEDSAVYLCASSPPAGTQYFGPGTRLTVL.

CDR3 amino acids: CSARVPTSRYEQFF. The CDR3 nucleotides are TGCAGTGCTAGAGTTCCGACTAGCCGCTATGAGCAGTTCTTC. The rearrangement uses TRBV20-1 and TRBJ2-1; TRBD2 agrees at 7 bases. Germline V CDR1 and CDR2: DFQATT, SNEGSKA (reference sequence). V gave up 1 base and J gave up 8 bases; unmatched junction bases: 8. There are 14 residues in the CDR3.

This clonotype occurred many times. The chain is built from TRBV5-4 and TRBJ2-5, with D uncertain. The CDR3 is made up of 15 amino acids. Germline assignment: CDR1 SGHNT and CDR2 YYREEE (reference sequence). V gave up 3 bases and J gave up 1 base, with 13 bases separating them. In DNA form, the CDR3 reads TGTGCCAGCAGCTCAGACTCCTATTTCCAAGAGACCCAGTACTTC. It translates to CASSSDSYFQETQYF.

The V and J genes are TRBV3-1 and TRBJ1-4; no reliable D call. The V end lost 3 bases, the J end lost 2 bases, and 7 bases lay between the germline ends. Germline CDR1 reads LGHDT; CDR2 reads YNNKEL (reference sequence). This CDR3 is built from 14 residues. Written as DNA, the CDR3 is TGTGCCAGCAGCCATTGGGAGACTAATGAAAAACTGTTTTTT. It is translated as CASSHWETNEKLFF.

This clonotype was observed a handful of times. The V call is TRBV25-1, the J call TRBJ1-1, with D uncertain. The CDR3 spans 11 residues. Germline CDR1 and CDR2: MGHDK and SYGVNS. V lost 11 bases to trimming and J lost 2 bases, with 9 bases between them. The CDR3 nucleotides read TGTGCCGCAGGCAAAAACACTGAAGCTTTCTTT. It is translated as CAAGKNTEAFF.

This clonotype was observed at least ten times. The chain combines TRBV28 with TRBJ2-3; perhaps TRBD1 as D (5 bases). Germline loops: CDR1 MDHEN, CDR2 SYDVKM. The length of the CDR3 is 14 residues. V was trimmed by 3 bases and J by 1 base, leaving 8 bases between them. The CDR3 spells CASSLARGTDTQYF. CDR3 bases: TGTGCCAGCAGTTTGGCCAGGGGCACAGATACGCAGTATTTT.

For this clonotype: A much larger clonotype is one base distant, so this may be a read error. The chain couples TRBV12-3 or TRBV12-4 to TRBJ2-7; D is undetermined. The CDR3 is 12 residues long. CDR3 protein: CASSQSSYVQYF. The CDR3 coding sequence is TGTGCCAGCAGTCAAAGCTCCTACGTGCAGTACTTC.